This TCR beta chain was retrieved from a study of blood T cell repertoires in COVID-19 (dated by TCRdb to 2020 to 2021). Study-wide context: Collaborator samples came from the United States, Italy and Spain and covered acute and convalescent phases of COVID-19. The repertoires were released in a freely available public database intended as a resource for research on the immune response to SARS-CoV-2. The samples were drawn from the first 160 participants of the ongoing ImmuneRACE study and from some 1,300 subjects provided by 6 global collaborators. The sample metadata nearly always contained a de-identified subject ID, COVID-19 status, age in years and sex. The dataset comprised deeply sampled blood TCRbeta repertoires from subjects exposed to, actively infected with, or recovered from COVID-19. HLA class I and class II types, where available, came from metadata supplied by the sample provider rather than from assay-based typing. The prospective study material was composed of cDNA or gDNA derived from T cells, B-cell-depleted T cells, or PBMCs. General conclusions and limits of the study: Clinical and demographic metadata were provided uncurated, with the amount varying by source and participant.

Collaborating institutions collected whole blood in K2EDTA tubes following their own protocols. For TCRbeta analysis, collaborator samples were shipped as frozen whole blood, as isolated PBMCs, or as DNA extracted from either sample type. The immunoSEQ Assay, a bias-controlled multiplex PCR, was used to amplify TCRbeta CDR3 regions from genomic DNA. As for the authors' bioinformatics: Nucleated cell counts per sample were estimated from amplification of reference gene primers within the assay. To quantify the absolute abundance of each unique TCRbeta CDR3 rearrangement, sequence reads were collapsed and filtered. Productive Simpson clonality was computed per sample as the square root of Simpson's diversity index over productive rearrangements. TCRdb stores this immuneACCESS table with in-frame sequences only. Part of the clones is absent; in the studies checked, under half of the shortfall reflects unresolved V genes, and no reason is known for the rest. V and J calls and clone size come straight from that table; D and trimming were deduced from the DNA. For this sample the table gives over 150,000 clones, of which 75% to 80% were detected only once. The top ten clones comprise roughly 25% of the sample.

V gives up 1 base and J gives up 9 bases, and the segment between their germline ends measures 10 bases. Inclusive of the bounding cysteine and phenylalanine, the CDR3 is 13 residues long. The entry retains the CDR3 DNA only, 39 bases that are in frame from base 1. The germline V gene encodes CDR1 SSHAT and CDR2 FNYEAQ (reference sequence). About this clone itself: What antigen it recognizes has not been identified. Within one base of it there is no much larger clone, and no base qualities were kept.

What was sequenced was peripheral blood. This receptor was obtained from a woman in her 70s with acute or convalescent COVID-19. The chain couples TRBV7-7 to TRBJ2-1, with an unclear D gene assignment. The nucleotide sequence reads TGTGCCAGCAGCTTAGGCGGAGCCCTTGAGCAGTTCTTC. It codes for CASSLGGALEQFF.